Listed below are T cell receptor beta chains from one sample, sequenced in a study of blood T cell repertoires in COVID-19. Profiling relied on immunoSEQ multiplex PCR, and the TCRdb table lists in-frame clones only, not all of them. This table holds 150,000 or so clones, 60% to 80% found once. The sequencing sample was made of PBMCs or T cells enriched from blood (not recorded which). Receptors originate from a woman in her fifties or sixties who had recovered from COVID-19. The conserved cysteine and the conserved F or W are not part of the CDR3 here. Fields, in order: V gene, clone size, CDR3 protein. Part of the rows lack a size; the others show once, few, many or a class for expanded clones.

>TRBV7-9|.
ASSPFGNYGYT
>TRBV5-1|.
ASSDRTGNTEAF
>TRBV9|once
ASSYPSGGAINEQF
>TRBV5-1|.
ASSLSSLAGRGQY
>TRBV19|.
ASRGKGGLNIQY
>TRBV2|.
ASRADLNTEAF
>TRBV7-2|.
ASSSMLGARYNEQF
>TRBV19|.
ASSRWETQY
>TRBV7-9|.
ASSLVQGRKY
>TRBV7-5|.
ARSLRVRQPQH
>TRBV5-4|.
ASSPGASGNTEAF
>TRBV19|.
ASSISPGTSGRGTGELF
>TRBV19|.
ASSIPGNQPQH
>TRBV7-2|.
ASSHKVAPYNEQF
>TRBV7-2|.
ASSWRTGRQPQH
>TRBV30|.
AWSYGDSNQPQH
>TRBV28|.
ASSGTGKSNEQF
>TRBV27|many
ASSLGAGGLSTEAF
>TRBV30|.
AWNPGVWVAGETQY
>TRBV6-5|once
ASSYSAGFNEQF
>TRBV30|.
AWSVNLRSYGYT
>TRBV5-8|.
ASRTQGAGDTQY
>TRBV13|.
ASSYGPGLGGRVLT
>TRBV5-1|.
ASSFPGTEAF
>TRBV5-1|.
ASSLANRGNEQF
>TRBV5-1|many
ASSSNGRGSGYT
>TRBV30|.
AWTQTKGKKLF
>TRBV5-4|.
ASSSGQALYGYT
>TRBV7-3|few
ASSPSHSNEQF
>TRBV27|.
ASSLYSGRAYNEQF
>TRBV29-1|few
SLAAGKDTQY
>TRBV6-5|.
ASRWTGSEAF
>TRBV29-1|few
SVSKGAEDQPQH
>TRBV20-1|.
SAARVEQF
>TRBV19|.
ASSMYWGGDNIQY
>TRBV28|.
ASSFSSAGGYEQY
>TRBV11-3|once
ASSLGTSPTGEQF
>TRBV18|few
ASSPLETGHSSYNSPLH
>TRBV19|.
ASSPGSNYGYT
>TRBV7-9|few
ASSLELGGGLKTQY
>TRBV30|.
AWSVPPPQGTNSPLH
>TRBV4-1|few
ASSRPQTVGYEKLF
>TRBV10-3|.
AISGAKGWTEAF
>TRBV5-6|.
ASSPSGSLTDTQY
>TRBV4-2|.
ASSQVNREETQY
>TRBV2|.
ASSPVETGEWYQPQH
>TRBV6-4|.
ASSFTGGGTEAF
>TRBV5-6|few
ASSPGRSPLH
>TRBV28|few
ASSSRRGGTDEQY
>TRBV10-2|.
ASSLQGLGGNTIY